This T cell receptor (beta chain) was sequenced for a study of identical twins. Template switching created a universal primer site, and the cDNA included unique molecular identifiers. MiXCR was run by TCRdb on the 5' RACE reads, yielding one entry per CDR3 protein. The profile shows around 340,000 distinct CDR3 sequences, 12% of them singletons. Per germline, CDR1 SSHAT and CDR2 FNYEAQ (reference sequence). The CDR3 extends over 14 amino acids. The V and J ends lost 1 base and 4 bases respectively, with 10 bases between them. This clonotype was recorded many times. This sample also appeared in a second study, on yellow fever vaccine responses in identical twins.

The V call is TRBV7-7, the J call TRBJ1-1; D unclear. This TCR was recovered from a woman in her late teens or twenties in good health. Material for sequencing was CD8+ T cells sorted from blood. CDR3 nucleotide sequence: TGTGCCAGCAGCTTAGTCAGTACCGGCACTGAAGCTTTCTTT. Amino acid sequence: CASSLVSTGTEAFF. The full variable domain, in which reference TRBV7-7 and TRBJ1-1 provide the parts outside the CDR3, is GAGVSQSPRYKVTKRGQDVTLRCDPISSHATLYWYQQALGQGPEFLTYFNYEAQPDKSGLPSDRFSAERPEGSISTLTIQRTEQRDSAMYRCASSLVSTGTEAFFGQGTRLTVV.